This TCR beta chain was identified during a study of blood T cell repertoires in COVID-19. Study as a whole: COVID-19 samples from acute and convalescent phases originated in the United States, Italy and Spain. T cells, B-cell-depleted T cells, or PBMCs supplied cDNA or gDNA.

Original data processing: Amplifying reference gene primers gave estimates of nucleated cell counts. Method: immunoSEQ multiplex PCR; TCRdb's copy keeps in-frame clones and lacks some. The V and J calls and the clone size are those of that table, but D and trimming were determined from the DNA. Of 150,000 to 180,000 clones listed, approximately 85% are singletons. This CDR3 region has 16 residues. Germline V gene data show CDR1 as SGHVS and CDR2 as FQNEAQ. V was clipped by 5 bases and J by 8 bases, with 21 bases between them. This clone was detected a few times. The rearrangement links TRBV7-8 to TRBJ1-4; D uncertain. This clonotype was obtained from a man aged 55 to 70 with COVID-19, enrolled during active disease. What was sequenced was peripheral blood. CDR3 nucleotide sequence: TGTGCCAGCAGCCCTATTAGATGGGAGAGAGGGGAAAAACTGTTTTTT. This translates into CASSPIRWERGEKLFF.